The T cell receptor (beta chain) described here comes from a study of blood T cells in healthy people across ages. Turning to the study itself: Template-switching capture recovered about one barcoded beta molecule per two T cells. General study points: Among long-lived donors, naive CD4+ cells were more numerous and diversity higher than in aged donors. Measured against age, TCR beta diversity per million T cells decreased in a roughly linear manner.

On this clonotype: The target antigen is unknown.

A second PCR of roughly 7 to 11 cycles used a sample-barcoded 5' primer and a J-beta primer mix. TCRdb reanalysed the 5' RACE reads using MiXCR and keeps one entry per CDR3 protein. This table has 1.8 million or so distinct CDR3 sequences, approximately 39% appearing once. The sequence was obtained from a human donor in good health. The sample taken for sequencing was blood.

CDR3 bases: TGTGCCAGCAGTCCCCCTCGGGGGGCGAGGACTGAAGCTTTCTTT. Translated: CASSPPRGARTEAFF. This chain uses TRBV28 with TRBJ1-1; possible D gene TRBD1, 6 bases. The germline gives CDR1 MDHEN, CDR2 SYDVKM. Trimming removed 5 bases at V and 5 bases at J, with 18 bases between. The CDR3 consists of 15 residues.